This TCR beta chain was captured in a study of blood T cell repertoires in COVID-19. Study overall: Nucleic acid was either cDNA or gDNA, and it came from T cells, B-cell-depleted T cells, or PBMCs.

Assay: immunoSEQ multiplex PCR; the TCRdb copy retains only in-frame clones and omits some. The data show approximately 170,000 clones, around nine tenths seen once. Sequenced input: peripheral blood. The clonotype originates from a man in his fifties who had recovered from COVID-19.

CDR3 bases: TGTGCCAGCAGCCCCCGGACAGGGTTGAACACTGAAGCTTTCTTT. Translated: CASSPRTGLNTEAFF. The chain employs TRBV9 and TRBJ1-1; 8 nucleotides match TRBD1. CDR1 and CDR2 from the germline V gene are SGDLS and YYNGEE. This CDR3 has 15 amino acids. J lost 0 bases, V lost 4 bases, and 5 bases had no gene match.